This is a list of T cell receptor beta chains from one sample in a study of T cells in Graves' hyperthyroidism and ophthalmopathy. In TCRdb, the multiplex PCR reads were re-called with MiXCR into one record per CDR3 protein. The profile covers approximately 500,000 distinct CDR3 sequences, with 35% to 55% appearing a single time and approximately 7.5% taken by the ten largest. The sample taken for sequencing was peripheral blood or thyroid tissue (not recorded which). These receptors came from a woman in her late teens or twenties with Graves' hyperthyroidism. The CDR3 runs from the conserved cysteine through the conserved F or W. Each record gives: V gene, clone size, D gene, J gene, CDR3 protein, CDR3 DNA. The D gene is left open where the match is weak. Clone size, where shown, is once, few, many, or a class for clones that have expanded.

TRBV5-1,many,NA,TRBJ2-7,CASSPGRTPDEQYF,TGCGCCAGCAGCCCAGGGCGGACTCCCGACGAGCAGTACTTC
TRBV10-3,NA,NA,TRBJ1-4,CASTFTLAANEKLFF,TGTGCCAGCACCTTTACACTTGCAGCCAATGAAAAACTGTTTTTT
TRBV24-1,NA,TRBD2,TRBJ2-3,CATSDPRGSGKFTDTQYF,TGTGCCACCAGTGATCCCCGTGGCAGCGGGAAATTTACAGATACGCAGTATTTT
TRBV5-6,NA,NA,TRBJ2-5,CASSSGWKTQYF,TGTGCCAGCAGCTCAGGGTGGAAGACCCAGTACTTC
TRBV7-8,many,NA,TRBJ1-5,CASSGRRGRGNQPQHF,TGTGCCAGCTCGGGTCGCAGGGGCCGGGGTAATCAGCCCCAGCATTTT
TRBV2,few,NA,TRBJ1-4,CASSEGGRAEKLFF,TGTGCCAGCAGTGAGGGAGGGAGGGCTGAAAAACTGTTTTTT
TRBV6-6,many,TRBD1,TRBJ1-6,CASSYLGQGATYNSPLHF,TGTGCCAGCAGTTACCTCGGACAGGGGGCGACCTATAATTCACCCCTCCACTTT
TRBV5-1,few,NA,TRBJ2-5,CASSFDRFLGSETQYF,TGCGCCAGCAGCTTCGACAGGTTTTTAGGTTCAGAGACCCAGTACTTC
TRBV5-1,many,NA,TRBJ2-5,CASSPGQSEGTQYF,TGCGCCAGCAGCCCCGGACAGAGTGAGGGGACCCAGTACTTC
TRBV7-6,NA,NA,TRBJ2-3,CASSIRESTDTQYF,TGTGCCAGCAGCATACGGGAGAGCACAGATACGCAGTATTTT
TRBV2,once,TRBD1,TRBJ1-2,CASSDRGNYGYTF,TGTGCCAGCAGCGACAGGGGGAACTATGGCTACACCTTC
TRBV12-3/TRBV12-4,NA,TRBD1,TRBJ2-5,CASSLAGGVGETQYF,TGTGCCAGCAGTTTGGCAGGGGGCGTAGGAGAGACCCAGTACTTC
TRBV12-3/TRBV12-4,many,NA,TRBJ2-7,CASSFNPGRQYF,TGTGCCAGCAGTTTTAACCCGGGTAGACAGTACTTC